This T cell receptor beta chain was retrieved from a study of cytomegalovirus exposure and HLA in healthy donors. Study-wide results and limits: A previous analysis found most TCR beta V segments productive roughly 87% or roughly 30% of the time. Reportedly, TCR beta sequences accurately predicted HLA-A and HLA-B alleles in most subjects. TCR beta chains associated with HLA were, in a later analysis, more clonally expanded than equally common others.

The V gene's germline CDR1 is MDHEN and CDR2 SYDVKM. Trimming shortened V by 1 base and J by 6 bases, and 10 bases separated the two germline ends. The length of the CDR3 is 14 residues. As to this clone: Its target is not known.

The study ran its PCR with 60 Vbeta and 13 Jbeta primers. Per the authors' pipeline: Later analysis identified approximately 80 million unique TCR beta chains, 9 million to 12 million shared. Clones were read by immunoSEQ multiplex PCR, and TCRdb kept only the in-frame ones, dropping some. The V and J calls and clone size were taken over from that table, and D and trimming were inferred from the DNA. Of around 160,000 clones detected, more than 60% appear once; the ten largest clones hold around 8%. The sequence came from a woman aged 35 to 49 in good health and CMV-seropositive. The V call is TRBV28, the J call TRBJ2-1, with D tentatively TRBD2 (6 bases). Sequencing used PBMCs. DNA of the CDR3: TGTGCCAGCAGTTTATCAGGCGGGACCAATGAGCAGTTCTTC. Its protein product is CASSLSGGTNEQFF.